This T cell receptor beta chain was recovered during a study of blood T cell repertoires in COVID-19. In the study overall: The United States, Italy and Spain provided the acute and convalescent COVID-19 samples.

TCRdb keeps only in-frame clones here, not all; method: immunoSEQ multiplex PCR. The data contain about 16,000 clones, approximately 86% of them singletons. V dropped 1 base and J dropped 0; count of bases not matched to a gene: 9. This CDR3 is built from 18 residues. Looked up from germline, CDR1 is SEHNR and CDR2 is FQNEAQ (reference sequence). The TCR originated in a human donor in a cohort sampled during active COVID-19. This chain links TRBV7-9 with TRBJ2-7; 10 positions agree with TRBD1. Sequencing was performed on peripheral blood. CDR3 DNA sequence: TGTGCCAGCAGCTTAGTGGGGGACAGGGGAAGGAACTCCTACGAGCAGTACTTC. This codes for CASSLVGDRGRNSYEQYF.